This paragraph reports one T cell receptor (beta chain). This record comes from a study of blood T cell repertoires in COVID-19. Trimming removed 0 bases from V and 5 bases from J, with 14 bases in between. This CDR3 comprises 15 residues. Germline CDR1 reads SGHDT; CDR2 reads YYEEEE. This table comes from immunoSEQ multiplex PCR, and its TCRdb copy is limited to in-frame clones, with some not included. The sample lists approximately 38,000 clones; 85% to 95% were seen once. The J gene is TRBJ1-2, the V gene TRBV5-6; D unresolved. The material sequenced was peripheral blood. This receptor was obtained from a human donor with active COVID-19. The donor label of this sample is uncertain. For the CDR3, the DNA is TGTGCCAGCAGCTTGGAATTCTTGTCGAGTTATGGCTACACCTTC. Its translation is CASSLEFLSSYGYTF.